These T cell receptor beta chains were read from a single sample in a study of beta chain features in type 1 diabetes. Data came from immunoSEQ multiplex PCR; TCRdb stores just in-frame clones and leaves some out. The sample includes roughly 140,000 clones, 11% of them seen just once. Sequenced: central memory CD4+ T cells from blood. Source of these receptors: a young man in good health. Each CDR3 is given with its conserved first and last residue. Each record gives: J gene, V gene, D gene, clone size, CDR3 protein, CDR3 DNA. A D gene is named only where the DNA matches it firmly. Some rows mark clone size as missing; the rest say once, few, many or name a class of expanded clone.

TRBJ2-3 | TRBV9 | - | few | CASSPGPDTQYF | TGTGCCAGCAGCCCGGGACCAGATACGCAGTATTTT
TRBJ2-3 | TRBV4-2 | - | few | CASSQRRQEDTDTQYF | TGTGCCAGCAGCCAACGCCGACAGGAGGACACAGATACGCAGTATTTT
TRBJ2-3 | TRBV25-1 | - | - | CASRITGITDTQYF | TGTGCCAGCAGGATAACAGGAATCACAGATACGCAGTATTTT
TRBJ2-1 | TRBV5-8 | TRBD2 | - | CASTSRGASYNEQFF | TGTGCCAGCACCTCGCGGGGGGCATCCTACAATGAGCAGTTCTTC
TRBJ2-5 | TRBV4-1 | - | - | CASSQGGLQETQYF | TGCGCCAGCAGCCAAGGGGGGCTCCAAGAGACCCAGTACTTC
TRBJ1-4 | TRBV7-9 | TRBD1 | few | CASNRDSHEKLFF | TGTGCCAGCAACCGGGACAGCCATGAAAAACTGTTTTTT
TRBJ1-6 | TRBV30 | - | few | CAWSVLGAPGESPLHF | TGTGCCTGGAGTGTACTAGGGGCCCCGGGGGAATCACCCCTCCACTTT
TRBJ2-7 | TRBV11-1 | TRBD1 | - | CASSTALGQRGAYEQYF | TGTGCCAGCAGCACGGCATTGGGACAGCGAGGGGCCTACGAGCAGTACTTC
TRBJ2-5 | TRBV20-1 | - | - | CSGKQETQYF | TGCAGTGGGAAACAAGAGACCCAGTACTTC
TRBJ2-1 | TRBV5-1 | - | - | CASRGVSGSTEQFF | TGCGCCAGCAGGGGCGTGTCCGGTTCAACTGAGCAGTTCTTC
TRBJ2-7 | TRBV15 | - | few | CATSRDVPGPTGSNEQYF | TGTGCCACCAGCAGAGATGTCCCCGGGCCTACAGGTTCCAACGAGCAGTACTTC
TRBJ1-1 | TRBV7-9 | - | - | CASSRRGGIVFTEAFF | TGTGCCAGCAGCCGCCGGGGAGGGATAGTCTTCACTGAAGCTTTCTTT
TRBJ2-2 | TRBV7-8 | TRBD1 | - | CASSLRDRETGELFF | TGTGCCAGCAGCTTACGGGACAGGGAGACCGGGGAGCTGTTTTTT
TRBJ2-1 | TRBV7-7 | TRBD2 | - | CASSLGERGAYEQFF | TGTGCTAGCAGCTTAGGGGAGCGGGGGGCCTATGAGCAGTTCTTC
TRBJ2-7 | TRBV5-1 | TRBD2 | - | CASSPQAGGSYEQYF | TGCGCCAGCAGCCCCCAAGCGGGGGGATCCTACGAGCAGTACTTC
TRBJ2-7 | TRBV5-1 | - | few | CASSLTPPGQPLPYEQYF | TGCGCCAGCAGCTTGACCCCTCCGGGACAACCGCTTCCCTACGAGCAGTACTTC
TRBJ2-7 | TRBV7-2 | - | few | CASSRTGSYEQYF | TGTGCCAGCAGCCGGACTGGCTCCTACGAGCAGTACTTC
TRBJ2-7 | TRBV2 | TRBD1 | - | CASGGSGTASYEQYF | TGTGCCAGCGGAGGTTCCGGGACAGCATCCTACGAGCAGTACTTC
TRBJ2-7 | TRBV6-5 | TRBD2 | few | CASKKGGKGEQYF | TGTGCCAGCAAGAAGGGAGGGAAGGGCGAGCAGTACTTC
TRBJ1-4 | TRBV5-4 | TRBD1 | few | CASSTGQGGPTNEKLFF | TGTGCCAGCAGCACGGGACAGGGGGGACCAACTAATGAAAAACTGTTTTTT
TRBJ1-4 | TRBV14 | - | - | CASSQFRGEKLFF | TGTGCCAGCAGCCAATTTAGGGGAGAAAAACTGTTTTTT
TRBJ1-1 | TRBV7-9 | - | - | CASSLGQQNTEAFF | TGTGCCAGCAGCCTAGGACAGCAGAACACTGAAGCTTTCTTT
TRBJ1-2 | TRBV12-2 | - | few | CADRITRHYGYTF | TGTGCGGACCGCATAACCCGGCACTATGGCTACACCTTC
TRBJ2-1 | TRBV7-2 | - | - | CASSLSENEQFF | TGTGCCAGCAGCTTAAGTGAGAATGAGCAGTTCTTC
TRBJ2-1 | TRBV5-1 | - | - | CASSLHSYNEQFF | TGCGCCAGCAGCTTACACTCCTACAATGAGCAGTTCTTC
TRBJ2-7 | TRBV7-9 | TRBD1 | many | CASNPGQHSYEQYF | TGTGCCAGCAATCCGGGACAGCACTCCTACGAGCAGTACTTC
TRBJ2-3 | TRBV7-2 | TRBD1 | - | CASSLVRGREDTQYF | TGTGCCAGCAGCTTAGTCAGGGGGCGCGAGGATACGCAGTATTTT
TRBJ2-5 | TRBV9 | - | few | CASSVGIIDQGQETQYF | TGTGCCAGCAGCGTAGGGATAATAGACCAGGGGCAAGAGACCCAGTACTTC
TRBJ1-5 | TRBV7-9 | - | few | CASSLGGQLNQPQHF | TGTGCCAGCAGCTTAGGGGGCCAACTCAATCAGCCCCAGCATTTT
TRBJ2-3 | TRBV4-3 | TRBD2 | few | CASSQESTSGSTQYF | TGCGCCAGCAGCCAAGAGTCGACTAGCGGGAGCACGCAGTATTTT
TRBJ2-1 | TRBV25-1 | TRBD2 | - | CASPPAVGGNEQFF | TGTGCCAGCCCCCCGGCGGTGGGGGGGAATGAGCAGTTCTTC
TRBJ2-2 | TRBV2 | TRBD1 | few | CASSGDRNTGELFF | TGTGCCAGCAGTGGGGACAGGAACACCGGGGAGCTGTTTTTT
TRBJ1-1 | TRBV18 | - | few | CASSPLGAHTEAFF | TGTGCCAGCTCACCACTCGGAGCTCACACTGAAGCTTTCTTT
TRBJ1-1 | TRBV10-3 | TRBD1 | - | CAISLEPGQGLGIGEAFF | TGTGCCATCAGTCTAGAACCGGGACAGGGATTGGGTATCGGCGAAGCTTTCTTT
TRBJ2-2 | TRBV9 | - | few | CASSVDPGPGGELFF | TGTGCCAGCAGCGTTGATCCCGGCCCTGGCGGGGAGCTGTTTTTT
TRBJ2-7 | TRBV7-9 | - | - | CASSLGLSRRPYEQYF | TGTGCCAGCAGCTTAGGTCTGAGCAGACGACCCTACGAGCAGTACTTC
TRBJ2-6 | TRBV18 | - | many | CASSPRQNYSGANVLTF | TGTGCCAGCTCACCTCGACAGAATTACTCTGGGGCCAACGTCCTGACTTTC
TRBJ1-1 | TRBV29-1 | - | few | CSVTTPRGNTEAFF | TGCAGCGTTACTACGCCCAGGGGGAACACTGAAGCTTTCTTT
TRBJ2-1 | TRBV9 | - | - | CASSDPSRGQYNEQFF | TGTGCCAGCAGCGACCCATCCCGCGGGCAGTACAATGAGCAGTTCTTC
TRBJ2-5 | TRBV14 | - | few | CASSQGGLRGETQYF | TGTGCCAGCAGCCAAGGCGGGCTCAGAGGGGAGACCCAGTACTTC
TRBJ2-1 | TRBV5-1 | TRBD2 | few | CASSSGGAGGYNEQFF | TGCGCCAGCAGCTCCGGTGGAGCGGGGGGGTACAATGAGCAGTTCTTC
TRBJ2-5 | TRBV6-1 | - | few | CASSSRRVAQETQYF | TGTGCCAGCAGTTCTCGCCGGGTCGCCCAAGAGACCCAGTACTTC
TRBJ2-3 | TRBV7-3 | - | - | CASSLAYSDTQYF | TGTGCCAGCAGCTTAGCTTACTCAGATACGCAGTATTTT
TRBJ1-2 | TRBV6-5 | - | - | CASTRLDGYGYTF | TGTGCCAGCACTCGGTTAGATGGCTATGGCTACACCTTC
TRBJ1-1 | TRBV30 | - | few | CAWTQGSTEAFF | TGTGCCTGGACCCAGGGAAGCACTGAAGCTTTCTTT